This passage covers 9 T cell receptor beta chains from one sample sequenced in a study of blood T cell repertoires in COVID-19. Sequencing was performed with immunoSEQ multiplex PCR; in TCRdb, only in-frame clones are kept and a portion is missing. The sample contains about 210,000 clones, around 81% of which appear only once. Material for sequencing was PBMCs or T cells enriched from blood (not recorded which). The receptors here all came from a woman aged 45 to 65 with acute COVID-19.

The chain couples TRBV4-1 to TRBJ2-3; D remains ambiguous. Germline assignment: CDR1 MGHRA and CDR2 YSYEKL. The CDR3 spans 14 residues. The V end lost 1 base, the J end lost 4 bases, and 9 bases lay between the germline ends. The CDR3 sequence: CASSQVGRPDTQYF. CDR3 DNA: TGCGCCAGCAGCCAAGTCGGCAGGCCAGATACGCAGTATTTT.

This rearrangement joins TRBV13 to TRBJ1-5; D unresolved. The CDR3 runs 13 residues. Between the trimmed V and J ends, which lost 3 bases and 0 bases, there was a span of 3 bases. CDR1 is PRHDT, CDR2 FYEKMQ, per germline (reference sequence). CDR3 sequence (DNA): TGTGCCAGCAGCTTTAATAGCAATCAGCCCCAGCATTTT. This sequence encodes CASSFNSNQPQHF.

The chain combines TRBV4-1 with TRBJ2-1, with a possible D match to TRBD1 (6 bases). V lost 5 bases and J 1 base, leaving 21 bases between the germline ends. Germline-derived CDR1 and CDR2 are MGHRA and YSYEKL. This CDR3 comprises 18 residues. The CDR3, as DNA: TGCGCCAGCAGCTTAACCCGTCTCAGGGACATGTCCTACAATGAGCAGTTCTTC. Translation gives CASSLTRLRDMSYNEQFF.

A few counts support this clone. The gene calls are TRBV27 and TRBJ1-1, with 7 bases lining up with TRBD1. Germline assignment: CDR1 MNHEY and CDR2 SMNVEV (reference sequence). The CDR3 spans 13 residues. Losses at the gene ends were 6 bases for V and 3 bases for J; bases not matched to a gene: 4. The CDR3 is CASSRQGDTEAFF. CDR3 DNA: TGTGCCAGCAGCCGACAGGGTGACACTGAAGCTTTCTTT.

The rearrangement links TRBV27 to TRBJ2-7; perhaps TRBD2 as D (5 bases). CDR1 is MNHEY and CDR2 is SMNVEV in the germline V gene (reference sequence). V gave up 2 bases and J gave up 3 bases, with 17 bases separating them. This CDR3 has 16 residues. The CDR3 region has the DNA TGTGCCAGCAGTTTAGGGGTCGGGAAAAAGGGCTACGAGCAGTACTTC. Translating gives CASSLGVGKKGYEQYF.

This clone has just one count. This rearrangement joins TRBV30 to TRBJ2-1; D is possibly TRBD1 (5 bases). Germline V gives CDR1 GTSNPN, CDR2 SVGIG (reference sequence). CDR3 length: 12 residues. Trimming removed 0 bases from V and 7 bases from J, with 7 bases in between. The CDR3 DNA reads TGTGCCTGGAGTGTGGGGCTAAATGAGCAGTTCTTC. This translates into CAWSVGLNEQFF.

The chain employs TRBV28 and TRBJ2-5; 9 nucleotides line up with TRBD2. After removal of 1 base from V and 3 bases from J, the junction contained 3 bases not matched to a gene. Germline V gene data show CDR1 as MDHEN and CDR2 as SYDVKM. The CDR3 is made up of 15 amino acids. The CDR3 here is CASSLFSGREETQYF. CDR3 coding DNA: TGTGCCAGCAGTTTATTTAGCGGGAGAGAAGAGACCCAGTACTTC.

V gene TRBV6-5 combines with J gene TRBJ2-3; 8 bases align to TRBD1. The ends lost 6 bases at V and 0 bases at J; junction bases unmatched: 5. The CDR3 spans 15 residues. Germline lookup yields CDR1 MNHEY and CDR2 SVGAGI. CDR3 bases: TGTGCCAGCAGACGGACAGGGTTTAGCACAGATACGCAGTATTTT. Translating gives CASRRTGFSTDTQYF.

The chain carries TRBV18 and TRBJ2-1, with TRBD1 as a possible D gene (5 bases). Between the trimmed V and J ends, which lost 0 bases and 4 bases, there was a span of 10 bases. The CDR3 runs to 15 residues. CDR1 KGHSH and CDR2 LQKENI come from the germline V gene. The CDR3 sequence is CASSPPTDNYNEQFF. The CDR3 DNA reads TGTGCCAGCTCACCACCGACGGACAATTACAATGAGCAGTTCTTC. Together with reference TRBV18 and TRBJ2-1, the CDR3 gives the full variable domain: NAGVMQNPRHLVRRRGQEARLRCSPMKGHSHVYWYRQLPEEGLKFMVYLQKENIIDESGMPKERFSAEFPKEGPSILRIQQVVRGDSAAYFCASSPPTDNYNEQFFGPGTRLTVL.